A single sample gave rise to the 24 T cell receptor beta chains below, sequenced in a study of CD8 T cells in Susac syndrome. With random hexamers, roughly 0.45 to 1 ug RNA was reverse transcribed. TCRdb itself ran the immunoSEQ multiplex PCR reads through MiXCR, one entry per CDR3 protein. The data show 100,000 or so distinct CDR3 sequences, with around nine tenths seen just once and roughly 0.15% held by the top ten. The sequencing input was CD4+ T cells from PBMCs. These receptors were collected from a human donor in good health.

The chain links TRBV2 to TRBJ2-1; 12 bases align to TRBD2. Trimming removed 6 bases from V and 3 bases from J; junction bases left unmatched: 6. The CDR3 contains 16 residues. Germline V gene sequence: CDR1 SNHLY, CDR2 FYNNEI. DNA of the CDR3: TGTGCCAGCAGACCCATGACTAGCGGGAGCTACAATGAGCAGTTCTTC. Protein sequence: CASRPMTSGSYNEQFF.

DNA for the CDR3: TGTGCCAGCAGCCAAGACCCAGGTGGTCGCTACACCTTC. Translating it yields CASSQDPGGRYTF. This chain uses TRBV14 with TRBJ1-2; no reliable D call. The CDR3 loop spans 13 amino acids. V was pared by 0 bases and J by 9 bases, with 11 bases between. Germline CDR1 reads SGHDN; CDR2 reads FVKESK.

The chain combines TRBV7-2 with TRBJ2-5, with a possible D match to TRBD1 (6 bases). The germline V gene has CDR1 SGHTA and CDR2 FQGNSA. The CDR3 consists of 14 residues. Trimming removed 5 bases at V and 4 bases at J, with 14 bases between. In nucleotides, the CDR3 is TGTGCCAGCAGCACCCAGACAGGAAGAGAGACCCAGTACTTC. Encoded protein: CASSTQTGRETQYF.

The chain uses TRBV7-2 and TRBJ2-2; 9 bases are a match to TRBD1. This CDR3 spans 18 amino acids. Germline CDR1 SGHTA, CDR2 FQGNSA. Trimming cost V 3 bases and J 2 bases; bases outside gene matches: 10. Here the CDR3 reads CASSFTGTGSINTGELFF. In DNA, the CDR3 is TGTGCCAGCAGCTTTACCGGGACAGGGAGTATTAACACCGGGGAGCTGTTTTTT. Complete variable domain (other parts from reference TRBV7-2 and TRBJ2-2): GAGVSQSPSNKVTEKGKDVELRCDPISGHTALYWYRQSLGQGLEFLIYFQGNSAPDKSGLPSDRFSAERTGGSVSTLTIQRTQQEDSAVYLCASSFTGTGSINTGELFFGEGSRLTVL.

The CDR3 here is CSARADRGDLYGYTF. The DNA for the CDR3 is TGCAGTGCTAGAGCGGACAGGGGGGACCTCTATGGCTACACCTTC. J is TRBJ1-2 and V is TRBV20-1, with 10 positions matching TRBD1. Germline CDR1 reads DFQATT; CDR2 reads SNEGSKA (reference sequence). This CDR3 is built from 15 residues. V shed 1 base and J 4 bases; nucleotides not matched to a gene: 6.

The V gene is TRBV7-2, the J gene TRBJ2-1; 12 bases line up with TRBD2. This CDR3 has 13 amino acids. CDR1 and CDR2 (germline): SGHTA, FQGNSA. V shed 4 bases, J shed 16 bases, and the junction held 8 bases outside the gene matches. As DNA, the CDR3 is TGTGCCAGCAGCTCTAGCGGGGGGGCCCGATTATTCTTC. It codes for CASSSSGGARLFF.

J is TRBJ2-1 and V is TRBV29-1; D is unresolved. V shed 3 bases and J shed 7 bases, with 4 bases lying between them. The germline CDR1 and CDR2 sequences are SQVTM and ANQGSEA. This CDR3 spans 10 amino acids. CDR3 amino acids: CSVEGNEQFF. The CDR3 coding sequence is TGCAGCGTTGAGGGTAATGAGCAGTTCTTC.

The chain uses TRBV12-3 or TRBV12-4 and TRBJ2-7; D call uncertain. Trimming pared 3 bases from V and 5 bases from J, leaving 5 bases between. The length of the CDR3 is 11 residues. CDR3 amino acids: CASSFGDEQYF. The CDR3 DNA is TGTGCCAGCAGTTTTGGTGACGAGCAGTACTTC.

V is TRBV5-1 and J is TRBJ1-1; D might be TRBD1 (5 bases). Trimming shortened V by 6 bases and J by 1 base, and 16 bases separated the two germline ends. Germline-derived CDR1 and CDR2 are SGHRS and YFSETQ. CDR3 length equals 15 residues. The DNA of the CDR3 is TGCGCCAGCAACTCCGAAGGGGTCGGGAACACTGAAGCTTTCTTT. It encodes CASNSEGVGNTEAFF.

The rearrangement joins TRBV2 to TRBJ2-5; 8 bases fit TRBD2. Trimming cost V 2 bases and J 5 bases; bases outside gene matches: 4. Germline CDR1 reads SNHLY; CDR2 reads FYNNEI. CDR3 length equals 14 residues. CDR3 nucleotides: TGTGCCAGCAGTGAAACACTAGCGGTCGAGACCCAGTACTTC. Translating it yields CASSETLAVETQYF.

The rearrangement links TRBV7-9 to TRBJ2-5; D ambiguous. CDR1 SEHNR and CDR2 FQNEAQ come from the germline V gene (reference sequence). CDR3 size: 13 residues. The V and J ends lost 4 bases and 1 base respectively, with 7 bases between them. The CDR3 coding sequence is TGTGCCAGCAGCTCCTCCCCCCAAGAGACCCAGTACTTC. Residues: CASSSSPQETQYF.

There are a few counts of this clonotype. J is TRBJ2-7 and V is TRBV20-1; weak D call: TRBD2 (7 bases). The CDR3 has 12 amino acids. V was clipped by 4 bases and J by 5 bases, with 12 bases between them. Germline CDR1 reads DFQATT; CDR2 reads SNEGSKA (reference sequence). The CDR3 nucleotides read TGCAGTGCTAAAAGGGGGGGGAACGAGCAGTACTTC. Its translation: CSAKRGGNEQYF.

The chain combines TRBV6-5 with TRBJ2-1; 11 bases match TRBD2. The CDR3 spans 15 residues. Germline-derived CDR1 and CDR2 are MNHEY and SVGAGI. J was trimmed by 1 base and V by 8 bases; bases with no gene match: 4. CDR3 sequence reads: CASLASGRSYNEQFF. The CDR3 DNA sequence: TGTGCCAGCTTGGCTAGCGGGAGGTCCTACAATGAGCAGTTCTTC.

The V and J genes are TRBV12-3 or TRBV12-4 and TRBJ1-2, with D tentatively TRBD1 (5 bases). The V gene lost 1 base and the J gene lost 3 bases, with 15 bases spanning the gap. The CDR3 spans 16 residues. In DNA, the CDR3 is TGTGCCAGCAGTTTAGGGGGATGGCAGGGCGACTATGGCTACACCTTC. Amino acid sequence: CASSLGGWQGDYGYTF.

The rearrangement links TRBV19 to TRBJ2-1, with TRBD2 matching over 10 bases. Germline assignment: CDR1 LNHDA and CDR2 SQIVND (reference sequence). This CDR3 contains 18 residues. V trimming: 1 base; J trimming: 0 bases; junction bases outside the gene matches: 6. CDR3 nucleotides: TGTGCCAGTAGTATAGCCCGGACTAGCGGCCTCTCCTACAATGAGCAGTTCTTC. Its translation: CASSIARTSGLSYNEQFF.

The chain recombines TRBV9 with TRBJ2-5; D uncertain. The CDR3 runs 13 residues. The germline V gene has CDR1 SGDLS and CDR2 YYNGEE. The V end lost 2 bases, the J end lost 4 bases, and 9 bases lay between the germline ends. CDR3 DNA: TGTGCCAGCAGCGTCCAATTTGGAGAGACCCAGTACTTC. Its translation is CASSVQFGETQYF.

The chain combines TRBV7-3 with TRBJ1-5; a weak D match, TRBD1 (6 bases). Between the trimmed V and J ends, which lost 2 bases and 6 bases, there was a span of 23 bases. This CDR3 contains 18 residues. Per germline, CDR1 SGHTA and CDR2 FQGTGA. In DNA form, the CDR3 reads TGTGCCAGCAGCTTATGGGGGGCAGGCGGGGCCGTGACTCAGCCCCAGCATTTT. Translating gives CASSLWGAGGAVTQPQHF.

The rearrangement links TRBV19 to TRBJ2-7; D is perhaps TRBD2 (6 bases). V was clipped by 3 bases and J by 2 bases, with 17 bases between them. This CDR3 spans 16 amino acids. The V gene's germline CDR1 is LNHDA and CDR2 SQIVND (reference sequence). Written as DNA, the CDR3 is TGTGCCAGTAGTATTGGGCTAGGAGGGCGAACCTACGAGCAGTACTTC. This translates into CASSIGLGGRTYEQYF.

The chain couples TRBV13 to TRBJ1-1, with D hard to call. The V gene lost 5 bases and the J gene lost 3 bases, with 7 bases spanning the gap. Germline assignment: CDR1 PRHDT and CDR2 FYEKMQ (reference sequence). This CDR3 has 12 amino acids. The CDR3 region is CASSRRYTEAFF. In nucleotides, the CDR3 is TGTGCCAGCAGCCGGAGATACACTGAAGCTTTCTTT.

This clonotype was picked up one time. V gene TRBV7-2 combines with J gene TRBJ2-1; 10 bases are shared with TRBD2. The CDR3 has 16 amino acids. V trimming: 5 bases; J trimming: 9 bases; junction bases outside the gene matches: 13. Germline V lookup: CDR1 SGHTA, CDR2 FQGNSA. CDR3 bases: TGTGCCAGCAGCCTGCTAGCCGGGACTAGCGTTGGTGAGCAGTTCTTC. Translating gives CASSLLAGTSVGEQFF. The full variable domain, its missing parts supplied by reference TRBV7-2 and TRBJ2-1, is GAGVSQSPSNKVTEKGKDVELRCDPISGHTALYWYRQSLGQGLEFLIYFQGNSAPDKSGLPSDRFSAERTGGSVSTLTIQRTQQEDSAVYLCASSLLAGTSVGEQFFGPGTRLTVL.

This chain links TRBV5-6 with TRBJ2-2, with TRBD2 as a possible D gene (6 bases). Germline CDR1 SGHDT, CDR2 YYEEEE. The length of the CDR3 is 15 residues. V lost 4 bases and J lost 3, with 13 bases in between. The CDR3 DNA sequence: TGTGCCAGCAGCGACGGACTACCCTACACCGGGGAGCTGTTTTTT. It yields the protein CASSDGLPYTGELFF.

The gene calls are TRBV20-1 and TRBJ2-1; 8 bases line up with TRBD2. Germline CDR1 is DFQATT and CDR2 is SNEGSKA (reference sequence). V shed 2 bases and J 0 bases; nucleotides not matched to a gene: 12. The CDR3 is made up of 18 amino acids. CDR3 in DNA: TGCAGTGCTAGAAGGGGTTACGGCGGGGGGAGCTCCTACAATGAGCAGTTCTTC. Residues: CSARRGYGGGSSYNEQFF.

The rearrangement links TRBV7-2 to TRBJ1-5; D is uncertain. V was cut by 3 bases and J by 3 bases, with 9 bases left in between. The germline gives CDR1 SGHTA, CDR2 FQGNSA. This CDR3 is built from 14 residues. The CDR3 DNA reads as TGTGCCAGCAGCTTCGGAGGGAACAATCAGCCCCAGCATTTT. Translation: CASSFGGNNQPQHF.

V gene TRBV2 combines with J gene TRBJ2-1; no firm D call. The CDR3 extends over 13 amino acids. CDR1 is SNHLY and CDR2 is FYNNEI in the germline V gene. The V and J ends lost 11 bases and 0 bases respectively, with 11 bases between them. The CDR3 region is CAWKGFSYNEQFF. The DNA of the CDR3 is TGTGCCTGGAAGGGTTTCTCCTACAATGAGCAGTTCTTC.